The rows below give T cell receptor beta chains drawn from one sample of a study of shared T cell receptors in the human thymus. The assay was immunoSEQ multiplex PCR, and TCRdb's table has in-frame clones only and misses some. The sample carries 600,000 to 900,000 clones, roughly 85% recorded once. This same sample was also part of a study on human thymus T cells.

Sequenced: thymocytes. These receptors were taken from a girl less than two years old with a congenital heart defect. CDR3s include the opening cysteine and the closing phenylalanine or tryptophan. Fields, in order: V gene, D gene, clone size, J gene, CDR3 protein, CDR3 DNA. The D gene is left open where the match is weak. Clone size appears in some rows only: once, few, many, or a class for an expanded clone.

V gene: TRBV19
D gene: .
clone size: .
J gene: TRBJ2-3
CDR3 protein: CASSTTLGGRILADTQYF
CDR3 DNA: TGTGCCAGTAGTACTACTCTTGGGGGCAGGATCTTGGCAGATACGCAGTATTTT

V gene: TRBV18
D gene: TRBD1
clone size: .
J gene: TRBJ1-1
CDR3 protein: CASSPMGQGAHGRVNTEAFF
CDR3 DNA: TGTGCCAGCTCACCAATGGGACAGGGGGCCCACGGTAGGGTGAACACTGAAGCTTTCTTT

V gene: TRBV5-4
D gene: TRBD1
clone size: .
J gene: TRBJ1-2
CDR3 protein: CASSPDRGYGYTF
CDR3 DNA: TGTGCCAGCAGCCCGGACAGGGGTTATGGCTACACCTTC

V gene: TRBV5-6
D gene: .
clone size: .
J gene: TRBJ2-4
CDR3 protein: CASSWFDSGNSKNIQYF
CDR3 DNA: TGTGCCAGCAGCTGGTTTGATTCAGGGAACTCCAAAAACATTCAGTACTTC

V gene: TRBV5-6
D gene: .
clone size: .
J gene: TRBJ1-2
CDR3 protein: CASSLSANYGYTF
CDR3 DNA: TGTGCCAGCAGCCTGTCAGCTAACTATGGCTACACCTTC

V gene: TRBV25-1
D gene: .
clone size: .
J gene: TRBJ1-6
CDR3 protein: CASSEYRVENSPLHF
CDR3 DNA: TGTGCCAGCAGTGAATACAGGGTGGAGAATTCACCCCTCCACTTT

V gene: TRBV27
D gene: TRBD1
clone size: .
J gene: TRBJ2-7
CDR3 protein: CASSGAAPRDRNLYEQYF
CDR3 DNA: TGTGCCAGCAGTGGGGCCGCTCCGCGGGACAGGAACCTCTACGAGCAGTACTTC

V gene: TRBV5-5
D gene: .
clone size: .
J gene: TRBJ1-2
CDR3 protein: CASSLENRQVSYGYTF
CDR3 DNA: TGTGCCAGCAGCTTGGAGAATCGACAGGTGTCATATGGCTACACCTTC

V gene: TRBV2
D gene: .
clone size: once
J gene: TRBJ2-7
CDR3 protein: CASSAENSYEQYF
CDR3 DNA: TGTGCCAGCAGTGCTGAGAATTCCTACGAGCAGTACTTC

V gene: TRBV5-8
D gene: .
clone size: once
J gene: TRBJ1-5
CDR3 protein: CASSIRGSNQPQHF
CDR3 DNA: TGTGCCAGCAGCATCAGGGGTAGCAATCAGCCCCAGCATTTT

V gene: TRBV11-2
D gene: TRBD1
clone size: .
J gene: TRBJ1-1
CDR3 protein: CASSPPPGQGNTEAFF
CDR3 DNA: TGTGCCAGCAGCCCACCACCGGGACAGGGGAACACTGAAGCTTTCTTT

V gene: TRBV7-2
D gene: .
clone size: .
J gene: TRBJ1-1
CDR3 protein: CASSLVAGRGTEAFF
CDR3 DNA: TGTGCCAGCAGCTTAGTTGCTGGCAGGGGTACTGAAGCTTTCTTT

V gene: TRBV6-5
D gene: .
clone size: .
J gene: TRBJ1-2
CDR3 protein: CASSYPPKRHLLVYTF
CDR3 DNA: TGTGCCAGCAGTTACCCTCCAAAACGACATTTACTAGTATACACCTTC

V gene: TRBV19
D gene: .
clone size: .
J gene: TRBJ1-2
CDR3 protein: CARLMNPDRTYGYTF
CDR3 DNA: TGTGCCAGACTAATGAACCCTGACCGAACCTATGGCTACACCTTC

V gene: TRBV27
D gene: TRBD1
clone size: .
J gene: TRBJ1-1
CDR3 protein: CASSLQGQGANPMNTEAFF
CDR3 DNA: TGTGCCAGCAGTCTACAGGGACAGGGGGCAAACCCCATGAACACTGAAGCTTTCTTT

V gene: TRBV27
D gene: .
clone size: .
J gene: TRBJ2-1
CDR3 protein: CATTRWNEQFF
CDR3 DNA: TGTGCCACCACTAGATGGAATGAGCAGTTCTTC

V gene: TRBV28
D gene: TRBD1
clone size: .
J gene: TRBJ1-2
CDR3 protein: CASSLYEQGAFQLNYGYTF
CDR3 DNA: TGTGCCAGCAGTTTATATGAACAGGGGGCCTTTCAACTTAACTATGGCTACACCTTC

V gene: TRBV9
D gene: .
clone size: few
J gene: TRBJ2-1
CDR3 protein: CASSVNLGGRDSYNEQFF
CDR3 DNA: TGTGCCAGCAGCGTAAATCTAGGAGGGAGAGACTCCTACAATGAGCAGTTCTTC

V gene: TRBV19
D gene: TRBD1
clone size: .
J gene: TRBJ1-5
CDR3 protein: CASSGAGQAKDQPQHF
CDR3 DNA: TGTGCCAGTAGTGGGGCAGGACAGGCGAAGGATCAGCCCCAGCATTTT

V gene: TRBV11-1
D gene: TRBD2
clone size: .
J gene: TRBJ2-7
CDR3 protein: CASSHQLAGGPRTYEQYF
CDR3 DNA: TGTGCCAGCAGTCATCAACTAGCGGGGGGGCCCAGAACCTACGAGCAGTACTTC

V gene: TRBV5-1
D gene: .
clone size: .
J gene: TRBJ1-1
CDR3 protein: CASSLGSAANTEAFF
CDR3 DNA: TGCGCCAGCAGCTTGGGATCTGCGGCGAACACTGAAGCTTTCTTT

V gene: TRBV5-1
D gene: .
clone size: once
J gene: TRBJ2-5
CDR3 protein: CASSLGSAPKAETQYF
CDR3 DNA: TGCGCCAGCAGCTTGGGCAGCGCCCCAAAAGCGGAGACCCAGTACTTC

V gene: TRBV6-1
D gene: .
clone size: few
J gene: TRBJ2-3
CDR3 protein: CASSNNYNHTQYF
CDR3 DNA: TGTGCCAGCAGTAATAACTATAACCATACGCAGTATTTT

V gene: TRBV5-1
D gene: TRBD1
clone size: .
J gene: TRBJ1-5
CDR3 protein: CASPSQPGQGDCSNQPQHF
CDR3 DNA: TGCGCCAGCCCAAGCCAACCGGGACAGGGTGATTGTAGCAATCAGCCCCAGCATTTT

V gene: TRBV7-2
D gene: .
clone size: .
J gene: TRBJ1-1
CDR3 protein: CASSFGQPEAFF
CDR3 DNA: TGTGCCAGCAGCTTCGGACAGCCTGAAGCTTTCTTT

V gene: TRBV7-9
D gene: TRBD1
clone size: once
J gene: TRBJ2-2
CDR3 protein: CASTGTDNTGELFF
CDR3 DNA: TGTGCCAGCACCGGGACAGATAACACCGGGGAGCTGTTTTTT

V gene: TRBV5-1
D gene: .
clone size: few
J gene: TRBJ2-7
CDR3 protein: CASSLELFGRYEQYF
CDR3 DNA: TGCGCCAGCAGCTTGGAGTTATTTGGGAGATACGAGCAGTACTTC

V gene: TRBV4-3
D gene: .
clone size: .
J gene: TRBJ2-7
CDR3 protein: CASSSHQFYEQYF
CDR3 DNA: TGCGCCAGCAGCTCCCATCAGTTCTACGAGCAGTACTTC

V gene: TRBV7-2
D gene: TRBD2
clone size: .
J gene: TRBJ2-3
CDR3 protein: CASSTGLAGGFSSTDTQYF
CDR3 DNA: TGTGCCAGCAGCACGGGACTAGCGGGGGGTTTTTCTAGCACAGATACGCAGTATTTT

V gene: TRBV5-4
D gene: .
clone size: few
J gene: TRBJ1-6
CDR3 protein: CASSFDGSSYNSPLHF
CDR3 DNA: TGTGCCAGCAGCTTTGATGGGAGCTCCTATAATTCACCCCTCCACTTT

V gene: TRBV6-5
D gene: .
clone size: .
J gene: TRBJ1-5
CDR3 protein: CASSATGTYQPQHF
CDR3 DNA: TGTGCCAGCAGTGCCACCGGGACATATCAGCCCCAGCATTTT

V gene: TRBV7-2
D gene: TRBD1
clone size: .
J gene: TRBJ1-1
CDR3 protein: CASSVGQVRNTEAFF
CDR3 DNA: TGTGCCAGCAGCGTGGGACAGGTTAGGAACACTGAAGCTTTCTTT

V gene: TRBV28
D gene: .
clone size: .
J gene: TRBJ1-6
CDR3 protein: CASSLYGSFSSYNSPLHF
CDR3 DNA: TGTGCCAGCAGTCTCTACGGGTCTTTTAGCTCCTATAATTCACCCCTCCACTTT

V gene: TRBV4-1
D gene: TRBD1
clone size: .
J gene: TRBJ1-5
CDR3 protein: CASSLRVGQESNQPQHF
CDR3 DNA: TGCGCCAGCAGCCTCCGAGTGGGACAGGAGAGCAATCAGCCCCAGCATTTT

V gene: TRBV4-3
D gene: .
clone size: .
J gene: TRBJ1-3
CDR3 protein: CASSQGRQASSGNTIYF
CDR3 DNA: TGCGCCAGCAGCCAAGGCCGACAGGCCAGCTCTGGAAACACCATATATTTT

V gene: TRBV19
D gene: TRBD2
clone size: few
J gene: TRBJ2-5
CDR3 protein: CASSIYLADPETQYF
CDR3 DNA: TGTGCCAGTAGTATTTACCTAGCGGATCCGGAGACCCAGTACTTC

V gene: TRBV28
D gene: .
clone size: .
J gene: TRBJ1-2
CDR3 protein: CASNTLNYGYTF
CDR3 DNA: TGTGCCAGCAACACCCTTAACTATGGCTACACCTTC

V gene: TRBV30
D gene: .
clone size: .
J gene: TRBJ2-5
CDR3 protein: CAWILTTGTRQETQYF
CDR3 DNA: TGTGCCTGGATCCTAACGACCGGGACACGACAAGAGACCCAGTACTTC

V gene: TRBV6-5
D gene: TRBD1
clone size: .
J gene: TRBJ1-1
CDR3 protein: CALEGASDTEAFF
CDR3 DNA: TGTGCCTTGGAGGGGGCGTCGGACACTGAAGCTTTCTTT

V gene: TRBV6-6
D gene: TRBD1
clone size: .
J gene: TRBJ1-5
CDR3 protein: CASRSTGTGGNQPQHF
CDR3 DNA: TGTGCCAGCAGATCAACGGGGACAGGGGGGAATCAGCCCCAGCATTTT

V gene: TRBV12-5
D gene: .
clone size: .
J gene: TRBJ1-1
CDR3 protein: CASGETTEAFF
CDR3 DNA: TGTGCTAGTGGGGAGACCACTGAAGCTTTCTTT

V gene: TRBV19
D gene: TRBD1
clone size: .
J gene: TRBJ1-1
CDR3 protein: CASSAHHRGPLGDTEAFF
CDR3 DNA: TGTGCCAGTAGTGCGCATCACAGGGGGCCTCTTGGTGACACTGAAGCTTTCTTT

V gene: TRBV20-1
D gene: TRBD2
clone size: .
J gene: TRBJ2-5
CDR3 protein: CSARRGETQYF
CDR3 DNA: TGCAGTGCTAGGCGGGGGGAGACCCAGTACTTC

V gene: TRBV14
D gene: TRBD1
clone size: .
J gene: TRBJ2-1
CDR3 protein: CASSQDLGGPRGQFF
CDR3 DNA: TGTGCCAGCAGCCAAGATTTAGGGGGCCCCAGGGGGCAGTTCTTC

V gene: TRBV5-1
D gene: .
clone size: .
J gene: TRBJ2-7
CDR3 protein: CASSPTKSTASAYEQYF
CDR3 DNA: TGCGCCAGCAGCCCAACAAAATCGACAGCCTCCGCCTACGAGCAGTACTTC

V gene: TRBV9
D gene: .
clone size: .
J gene: TRBJ2-1
CDR3 protein: CASSATGKDNEQFF
CDR3 DNA: TGTGCCAGCAGCGCTACAGGGAAGGACAATGAGCAGTTCTTC

V gene: TRBV5-1
D gene: .
clone size: once
J gene: TRBJ1-2
CDR3 protein: CASTAQGEDYGYTF
CDR3 DNA: TGCGCCAGCACTGCACAGGGAGAGGACTATGGCTACACCTTC

V gene: TRBV6-1
D gene: .
clone size: .
J gene: TRBJ2-2
CDR3 protein: CASSIAGVTGELFF
CDR3 DNA: TGTGCCAGCAGCATAGCAGGGGTAACCGGGGAGCTGTTTTTT

V gene: TRBV28
D gene: .
clone size: once
J gene: TRBJ1-4
CDR3 protein: CASSSEDSPTNEKLFF
CDR3 DNA: TGTGCCAGCAGTTCTGAAGACAGCCCAACTAATGAAAAACTGTTTTTT

V gene: TRBV4-1
D gene: .
clone size: .
J gene: TRBJ1-1
CDR3 protein: CASSQDSGEGGNTEAFF
CDR3 DNA: TGCGCCAGCAGCCAAGATTCAGGGGAGGGTGGGAACACTGAAGCTTTCTTT

V gene: TRBV6-5
D gene: TRBD1
clone size: once
J gene: TRBJ1-1
CDR3 protein: CASNPGTGRNTEAFF
CDR3 DNA: TGTGCCAGCAATCCCGGGACAGGGAGGAACACTGAAGCTTTCTTT

V gene: TRBV7-6
D gene: TRBD1
clone size: few
J gene: TRBJ1-6
CDR3 protein: CASSKGQVNSPLHF
CDR3 DNA: TGTGCCAGCAGCAAAGGACAGGTTAATTCACCCCTCCACTTT

V gene: TRBV5-1
D gene: TRBD1
clone size: .
J gene: TRBJ1-5
CDR3 protein: CASSLQGNQPQHF
CDR3 DNA: TGCGCCAGCAGCCTACAGGGGAATCAGCCCCAGCATTTT

V gene: TRBV5-7
D gene: .
clone size: .
J gene: TRBJ2-6
CDR3 protein: CASSLEGDPSGANVLTF
CDR3 DNA: TGTGCCAGCAGCTTGGAGGGGGATCCCTCTGGGGCCAACGTCCTGACTTTC

V gene: TRBV5-1
D gene: TRBD1
clone size: few
J gene: TRBJ1-2
CDR3 protein: CASSSGTVSHYGYTF
CDR3 DNA: TGCGCCAGCAGCTCCGGGACAGTATCGCACTATGGCTACACCTTC

V gene: TRBV4-1
D gene: TRBD1
clone size: .
J gene: TRBJ1-4
CDR3 protein: CASSQDPEGRDRGQRNEKLFF
CDR3 DNA: TGCGCCAGCAGCCAAGACCCCGAGGGACGGGACAGGGGGCAGAGGAATGAAAAACTGTTTTTT

V gene: TRBV6-5
D gene: .
clone size: .
J gene: TRBJ2-7
CDR3 protein: CASTEQGWLYEQYF
CDR3 DNA: TGTGCCAGCACCGAACAGGGTTGGCTTTACGAGCAGTACTTC

V gene: TRBV19
D gene: TRBD1
clone size: .
J gene: TRBJ1-2
CDR3 protein: CASSSYGQGIIHGYTF
CDR3 DNA: TGTGCCAGTAGTAGTTACGGACAGGGGATTATTCATGGCTACACCTTC

V gene: TRBV2
D gene: .
clone size: .
J gene: TRBJ1-5
CDR3 protein: CASSEGQVDQPQHF
CDR3 DNA: TGTGCCAGCAGTGAAGGACAGGTCGATCAGCCCCAGCATTTT